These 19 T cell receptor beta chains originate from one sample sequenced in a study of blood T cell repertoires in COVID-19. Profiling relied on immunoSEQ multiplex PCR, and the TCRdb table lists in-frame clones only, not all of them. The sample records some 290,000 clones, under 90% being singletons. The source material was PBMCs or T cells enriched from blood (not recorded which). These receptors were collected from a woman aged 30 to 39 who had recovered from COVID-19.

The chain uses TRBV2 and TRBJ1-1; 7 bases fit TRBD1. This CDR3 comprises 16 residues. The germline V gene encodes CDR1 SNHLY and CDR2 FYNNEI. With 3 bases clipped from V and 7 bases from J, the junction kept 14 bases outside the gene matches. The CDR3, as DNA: TGTGCCAGCAGTGAGGATTATGGGACAGTGACTGATGAAGCTTTCTTT. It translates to CASSEDYGTVTDEAFF.

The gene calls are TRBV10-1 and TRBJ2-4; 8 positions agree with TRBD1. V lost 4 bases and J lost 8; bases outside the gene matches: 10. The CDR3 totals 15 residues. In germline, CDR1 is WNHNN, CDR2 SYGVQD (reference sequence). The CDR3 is CASSAGTNRGYIQYF. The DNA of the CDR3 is TGCGCCAGCAGTGCAGGGACCAACAGGGGGTACATTCAGTACTTC.

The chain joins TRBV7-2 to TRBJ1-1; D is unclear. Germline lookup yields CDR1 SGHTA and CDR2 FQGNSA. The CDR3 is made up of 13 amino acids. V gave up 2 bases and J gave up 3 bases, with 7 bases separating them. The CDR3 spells CASSLRRDTEAFF. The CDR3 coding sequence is TGTGCCAGCAGCTTAAGGAGGGACACTGAAGCTTTCTTT.

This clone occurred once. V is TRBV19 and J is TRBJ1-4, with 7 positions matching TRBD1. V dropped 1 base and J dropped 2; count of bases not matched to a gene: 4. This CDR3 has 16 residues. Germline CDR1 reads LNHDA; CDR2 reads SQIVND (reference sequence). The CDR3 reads CASSIAGQYTNEKLFF. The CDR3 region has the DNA TGTGCCAGTAGTATAGCGGGACAGTATACTAATGAAAAACTGTTTTTT.

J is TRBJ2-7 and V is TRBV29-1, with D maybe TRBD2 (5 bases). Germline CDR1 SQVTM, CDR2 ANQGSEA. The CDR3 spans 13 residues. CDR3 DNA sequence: TGCATCGAAACGGGAAAGGGAACCTACGAGCAGTACTTC. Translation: CIETGKGTYEQYF.

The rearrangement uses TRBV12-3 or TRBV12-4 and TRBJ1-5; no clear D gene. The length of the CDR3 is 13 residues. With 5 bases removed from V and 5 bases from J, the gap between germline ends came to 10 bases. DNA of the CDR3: TGTGCCAGCAGTCAAACCGACTATCAGCCCCAGCATTTT. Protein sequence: CASSQTDYQPQHF.

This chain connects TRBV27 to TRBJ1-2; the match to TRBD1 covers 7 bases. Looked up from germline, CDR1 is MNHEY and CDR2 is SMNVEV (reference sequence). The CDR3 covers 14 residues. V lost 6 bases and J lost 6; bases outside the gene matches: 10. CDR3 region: CASSPRGQRDGYTF. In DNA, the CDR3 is TGTGCCAGCAGCCCTCGGGGACAGAGGGATGGCTACACCTTC.

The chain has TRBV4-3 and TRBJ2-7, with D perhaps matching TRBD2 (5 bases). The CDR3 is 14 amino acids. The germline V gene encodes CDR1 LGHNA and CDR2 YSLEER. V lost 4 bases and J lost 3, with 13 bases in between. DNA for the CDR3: TGCGCCAGCAGCCCGAGTAGCGCTCGCTACGAGCAGTACTTC. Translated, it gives CASSPSSARYEQYF.

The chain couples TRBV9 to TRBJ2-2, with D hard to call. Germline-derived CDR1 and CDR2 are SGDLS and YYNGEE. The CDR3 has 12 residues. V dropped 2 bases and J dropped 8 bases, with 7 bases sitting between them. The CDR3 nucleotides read TGTGCCAGCAGCGTGACTCGGGGGGAGCTGTTTTTT. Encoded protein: CASSVTRGELFF.

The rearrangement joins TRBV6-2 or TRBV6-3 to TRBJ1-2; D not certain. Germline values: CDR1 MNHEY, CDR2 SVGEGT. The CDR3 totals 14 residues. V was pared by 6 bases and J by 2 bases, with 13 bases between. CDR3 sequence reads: CASSYRQVNYGYTF. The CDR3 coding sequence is TGTGCCAGCAGCTATAGACAAGTCAACTATGGCTACACCTTC.

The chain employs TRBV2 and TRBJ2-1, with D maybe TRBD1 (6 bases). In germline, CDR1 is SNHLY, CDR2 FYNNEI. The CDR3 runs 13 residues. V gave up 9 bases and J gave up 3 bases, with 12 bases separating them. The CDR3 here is CASDRDNYNEQFF. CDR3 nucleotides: TGTGCCAGTGACCGGGACAACTACAATGAGCAGTTCTTC.

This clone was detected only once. The CDR3 reads CASSLESIVTSEGNEQFF. DNA of the CDR3: TGTGCCAGCAGCTTAGAATCAATTGTGACTAGCGAGGGGAATGAGCAGTTCTTC. The rearrangement links TRBV7-6 to TRBJ2-1, with 8 bases fitting TRBD2. Trimming removed 1 base from V and 7 bases from J; junction bases left unmatched: 15. From germline, CDR1 is SGHVS and CDR2 FNYEAQ. This CDR3 region has 18 residues.

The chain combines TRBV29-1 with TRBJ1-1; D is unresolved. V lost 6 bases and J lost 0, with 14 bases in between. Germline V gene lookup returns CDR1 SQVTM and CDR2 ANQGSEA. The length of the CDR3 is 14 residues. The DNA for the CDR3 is TGCAGCGTCCCTGGGAGAGGGATGAACACTGAAGCTTTCTTT. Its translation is CSVPGRGMNTEAFF.

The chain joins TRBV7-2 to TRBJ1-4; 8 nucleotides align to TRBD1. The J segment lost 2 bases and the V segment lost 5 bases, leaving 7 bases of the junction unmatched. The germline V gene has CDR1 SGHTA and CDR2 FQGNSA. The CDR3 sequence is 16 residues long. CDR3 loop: CASSADRGETNEKLFF. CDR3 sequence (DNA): TGTGCCAGCAGCGCCGACAGGGGCGAGACTAATGAAAAACTGTTTTTT.

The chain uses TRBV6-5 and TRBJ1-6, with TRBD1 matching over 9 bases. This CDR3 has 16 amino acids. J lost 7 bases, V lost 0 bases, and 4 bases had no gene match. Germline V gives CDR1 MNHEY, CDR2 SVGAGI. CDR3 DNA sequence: TGTGCCAGCAGTTACTCCGGGACAGGGTTAAATTCACCCCTCCACTTT. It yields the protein CASSYSGTGLNSPLHF.

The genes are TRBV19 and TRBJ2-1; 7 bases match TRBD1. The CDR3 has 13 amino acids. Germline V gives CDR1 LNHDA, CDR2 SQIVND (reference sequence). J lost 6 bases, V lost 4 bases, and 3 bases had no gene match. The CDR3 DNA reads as TGTGCCAGTAGTAACCCAGGGGGCAATGAGCAGTTCTTC. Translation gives CASSNPGGNEQFF.

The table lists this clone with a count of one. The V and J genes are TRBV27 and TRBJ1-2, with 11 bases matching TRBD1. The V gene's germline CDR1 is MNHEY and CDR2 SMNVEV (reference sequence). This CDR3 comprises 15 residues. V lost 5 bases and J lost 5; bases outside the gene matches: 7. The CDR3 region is CASSEGQGAGYGYTF. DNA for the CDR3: TGTGCCAGCAGTGAAGGACAGGGGGCTGGGTATGGCTACACCTTC.

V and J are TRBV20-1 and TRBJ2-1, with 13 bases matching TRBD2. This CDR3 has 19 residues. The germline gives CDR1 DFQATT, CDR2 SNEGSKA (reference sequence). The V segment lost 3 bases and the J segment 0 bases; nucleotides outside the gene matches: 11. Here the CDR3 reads CSASGELAGGPSSYNEQFF. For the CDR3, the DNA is TGCAGTGCTAGTGGGGAACTAGCGGGAGGGCCTAGCTCCTACAATGAGCAGTTCTTC.

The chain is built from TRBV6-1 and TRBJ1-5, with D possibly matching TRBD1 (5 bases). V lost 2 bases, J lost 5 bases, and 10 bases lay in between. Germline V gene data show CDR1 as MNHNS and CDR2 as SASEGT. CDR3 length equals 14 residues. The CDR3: CASSEKGRDQPQHF. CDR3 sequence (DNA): TGTGCCAGCAGTGAAAAGGGGCGAGATCAGCCCCAGCATTTT.